This T cell receptor (beta chain) was profiled in a study of T cells in Graves' hyperthyroidism and ophthalmopathy. The CDR3 regions of TCR beta were amplified from RNA transcripts. TCR CDR3 regions were first amplified by RT-PCR with HTBI primers. TCRdb reprocessed the multiplex PCR reads with MiXCR, giving one entry per CDR3 protein. This sample has 480,000 or so distinct CDR3 sequences; roughly 14% occur once, and the top ten carry 15% to 20%. The CDR3 covers 12 residues. V shed 3 bases and J shed 7 bases, with 9 bases lying between them. This clonotype was detected ten times or more. No progression to ophthalmopathy during 18 months of follow-up defined stable disease. Each patient was aged 18 to 65 and had newly diagnosed hyperthyroidism of under 2 months' duration. Uncontrolled infection, other autoimmune disease, pregnancy and lactation each barred patients from inclusion. Based on clinical symptoms, serum thyroxine and TRAb, thyroid ultrasound and orbital computed tomography, diagnoses were reached.

Source material: blood. The source is a young woman with Graves' hyperthyroidism. The chain joins TRBV12-3 or TRBV12-4 to TRBJ1-1, with TRBD1 as a possible D gene (5 bases). The CDR3 bases are TGTGCCAGCAGTTTGACAGTCCTTGAAGCTTTCTTT. This gives the protein CASSLTVLEAFF.